One sample yielded the 22 T cell receptor beta chains listed below, sequenced in a study of cytomegalovirus exposure and HLA in healthy donors. The protocol was immunoSEQ multiplex PCR, while the TCRdb copy is restricted to in-frame clones and leaves out a portion. Among about 240,000 clones listed, approximately 83% were seen once. Sample: PBMCs. The receptors come from a woman in her 30s in good health and CMV-seropositive.

This sequence joins TRBV27 and TRBJ2-1; D ambiguous. This CDR3 contains 15 residues. Trimming left V 1 base short and J 0 bases short, with 7 bases between. Per germline, CDR1 MNHEY and CDR2 SMNVEV (reference sequence). As DNA, the CDR3 is TGTGCCAGCAGTTTATTTAGGAGCTCCTACAATGAGCAGTTCTTC. It specifies CASSLFRSSYNEQFF.

With regard to this clone: Other DNA sequences within the sample encode an identical CDR3. This chain uses TRBV27 with TRBJ1-5, with 7 bases aligning to TRBD1. CDR1 and CDR2 from the germline V gene are MNHEY and SMNVEV (reference sequence). Trimming took 5 bases from V and 2 from J; bases not matched to a gene: 3. This CDR3 comprises 14 residues. The CDR3 nucleotides read TGTGCCAGCAGTACCGACAGGGGCAATCAGCCCCAGCATTTT. It yields the protein CASSTDRGNQPQHF.

J is TRBJ2-1 and V is TRBV27, with 13 nucleotides matching TRBD2. The CDR3 has 17 amino acids. The germline gives CDR1 MNHEY, CDR2 SMNVEV (reference sequence). V lost 2 bases, J lost 2 bases, and 3 bases stayed unmatched. CDR3 in amino acids: CASSLTSGGGTYNEQFF. DNA for the CDR3: TGTGCCAGCAGTTTAACTAGCGGGGGGGGGACCTACAATGAGCAGTTCTTC.

The chain combines TRBV27 with TRBJ2-7, with D tentatively TRBD1 (6 bases). With 3 bases removed from V and 5 bases from J, the gap between germline ends came to 14 bases. The germline V gene encodes CDR1 MNHEY and CDR2 SMNVEV (reference sequence). The CDR3 is 14 residues long. The CDR3 spells CASSLSTGMDEQYF. In nucleotides, the CDR3 is TGTGCCAGCAGTTTGTCAACAGGGATGGACGAGCAGTACTTC.

The chain recombines TRBV28 with TRBJ2-1; D perhaps matches TRBD1 (6 bases). The CDR3 contains 16 residues. V lost 8 bases and J lost 1, with 18 bases in between. Germline V lookup: CDR1 MDHEN, CDR2 SYDVKM. In DNA form, the CDR3 reads TGTGCCAGCTATTCAGGGGAAGCGCTTTCCTACAATGAGCAGTTCTTC. Its translation is CASYSGEALSYNEQFF.

This sequence joins TRBV4-2 and TRBJ2-1; 11 bases fit TRBD2. The CDR3 has 16 amino acids. Germline V gene lookup returns CDR1 LGHNA and CDR2 YNFKEQ. The trim removed 2 bases at V and 5 bases at J, leaving 5 bases unmatched. The CDR3 here is CASSQRLGLADNEQFF. The DNA of the CDR3 is TGTGCCAGCAGCCAACGTTTGGGACTAGCGGACAATGAGCAGTTCTTC.

The rearrangement uses TRBV2 and TRBJ1-2, with D perhaps TRBD1 (6 bases). The CDR3 sequence is 16 residues long. Germline V gene sequence: CDR1 SNHLY, CDR2 FYNNEI. Deletions cut 4 bases from V and 4 bases from J, with 19 bases between. This chain's CDR3 is CASSAGLTLGGYGYTF. In nucleotides, the CDR3 is TGTGCCAGCAGTGCCGGCCTTACCCTAGGGGGCTATGGCTACACCTTC.

V gene TRBV6-1 combines with J gene TRBJ1-2; 8 bases line up with TRBD1. CDR3 length: 15 residues. Germline loops: CDR1 MNHNS, CDR2 SASEGT. J lost 5 bases, V lost 2 bases, and 7 bases had no gene match. CDR3 in amino acids: CASSEQGAGPYGYTF. Here the CDR3 DNA reads TGTGCCAGCAGTGAACAGGGGGCCGGACCGTATGGCTACACCTTC.

This clone has just one count. CDR3 coding DNA: TGTGCCAGCAGTGAGGTGGTGACTAGCGGGAGGGGGGACGAGCAGTACTTC. This translates into CASSEVVTSGRGDEQYF. The chain employs TRBV2 and TRBJ2-7, with 14 bases that match TRBD2. Germline loops: CDR1 SNHLY, CDR2 FYNNEI. With 3 bases clipped from V and 5 bases from J, the junction kept 9 bases outside the gene matches. CDR3 length: 17 amino acids.

V gene TRBV6-5 combines with J gene TRBJ1-1; D remains ambiguous. CDR1 and CDR2 from the germline V gene are MNHEY and SVGAGI. V was cut by 0 bases and J by 7 bases, with 15 bases left in between. This CDR3 contains 15 residues. CDR3 in DNA: TGTGCCAGCAGTTACTCGATCGATAGTGTGTTTGAAGCTTTCTTT. Amino acids: CASSYSIDSVFEAFF.

The chain is built from TRBV29-1 and TRBJ1-2; the match to TRBD1 covers 8 bases. Germline-derived CDR1 and CDR2 are SQVTM and ANQGSEA. The CDR3 consists of 13 residues. Trimming at V came to 6 bases and at J to 4 bases, leaving 7 bases not matched to a gene. The DNA of the CDR3 is TGCAGCGTAGACAGGGGTGGGAGCTATGGCTACACCTTC. Its translation is CSVDRGGSYGYTF.

This clone was seen a few times. The chain employs TRBV28 and TRBJ1-1, with a tentative D call TRBD1 (6 bases). The CDR3 is 14 residues long. With 3 bases removed from V and 4 bases from J, the gap between germline ends came to 12 bases. Germline CDR1 MDHEN, CDR2 SYDVKM. The CDR3 is CASSFAGVSTEAFF. The CDR3 DNA follows: TGTGCCAGCAGTTTCGCAGGGGTTTCCACTGAAGCTTTCTTT.

This clone was picked up one time. J is TRBJ2-1 and V is TRBV10-3, with TRBD2 matching 10 bases. The trim removed 8 bases at V and 5 bases at J, leaving 6 bases unmatched. This CDR3 contains 14 residues. Germline CDR1 is ENHRY and CDR2 is SYGVKD. As DNA, the CDR3 is TGTGCCATCTCCGGACTAGCGGACGACAATGAGCAGTTCTTC. It encodes CAISGLADDNEQFF.

This clone was counted between two and nine times. The chain combines TRBV5-1 with TRBJ2-1, with TRBD2 matching over 11 bases. CDR1 and CDR2 from the germline V gene are SGHRS and YFSETQ. J lost 8 bases, V lost 4 bases, and 11 bases had no gene match. The CDR3 loop spans 16 amino acids. For the CDR3, the DNA is TGCGCCAGCAGCCCCGGACTAGCGGGCATAGGGTATGAGCAGTTCTTC. Amino acids: CASSPGLAGIGYEQFF.

The chain combines TRBV9 with TRBJ2-7, with TRBD2 as a possible D gene (5 bases). Germline-derived CDR1 and CDR2 are SGDLS and YYNGEE. The V end was cut by 3 bases, the J end by 2 bases, with 6 bases between. The CDR3 is 12 amino acids. This chain's CDR3 is CASSDGTYEQYF. The CDR3 nucleotides are TGTGCCAGCAGCGACGGGACCTACGAGCAGTACTTC.

This chain uses TRBV11-2 with TRBJ2-7; 14 bases align to TRBD2. V shed 2 bases and J 3 bases; nucleotides not matched to a gene: 9. The V gene's germline CDR1 is SGHAT and CDR2 FQNNGV. The CDR3 totals 18 residues. CDR3 bases: TGTGCCAGCAGCTTACAGCCGGGACTAGCGGGAGTGGGCTACGAGCAGTACTTC. This codes for CASSLQPGLAGVGYEQYF.

J is TRBJ1-1 and V is TRBV5-1, with D unresolved. From germline, CDR1 is SGHRS and CDR2 YFSETQ. Trimming removed 5 bases at V and 5 bases at J, with 22 bases between. The CDR3 runs 16 residues. Here the CDR3 DNA reads TGCGCCAGCAGTCCTATCCAGAGGGCTTTAGGAACTGAAGCTTTCTTT. It yields the protein CASSPIQRALGTEAFF.

The sample holds a few counts of this clone. V gene TRBV10-3 combines with J gene TRBJ1-5; no clear D gene. V lost 3 bases and J lost 4, with 4 bases in between. The CDR3 runs to 12 residues. In germline, CDR1 is ENHRY, CDR2 SYGVKD. DNA of the CDR3: TGTGCCATCAGTGATCAGAATCAGCCCCAGCATTTT. The encoded protein is CAISDQNQPQHF.

The chain links TRBV5-4 to TRBJ2-1; TRBD1 matches at 10 bases. Trimming cost V 5 bases and J 7 bases; bases outside gene matches: 6. Germline V CDR1 and CDR2: SGHNT, YYREEE (reference sequence). The CDR3 runs 14 residues. The CDR3 coding sequence is TGTGCCAGCAGGAGGACAGGGGGGTGGAATGAGCAGTTCTTC. It is translated as CASRRTGGWNEQFF.

This chain connects TRBV30 to TRBJ2-7; a possible D gene is TRBD2 (5 bases). V lost 2 bases to trimming and J lost 5 bases, with 13 bases between them. CDR3 length: 13 residues. Germline V gene data show CDR1 as GTSNPN and CDR2 as SVGIG (reference sequence). In DNA form, the CDR3 reads TGTGCCTGGAGTCCGGACCTCGGGGACGAGCAGTACTTC. Amino acid sequence: CAWSPDLGDEQYF.

This rearrangement joins TRBV27 to TRBJ1-4; D unclear. Germline CDR1 is MNHEY and CDR2 is SMNVEV (reference sequence). Trimming took 5 bases from V and 5 from J, leaving 3 bases between them. The CDR3 totals 11 residues. CDR3 DNA sequence: TGTGCCAGCAGTGAGAATGAAAAACTGTTTTTT. Translation: CASSENEKLFF.

Regarding this clone: The germline gene is not matched at one end of the junction; a read error may be the cause. The sample contains more than one DNA sequence encoding this CDR3. The genes are TRBV30 and TRBJ1-2, with a tentative D call TRBD1 (5 bases). CDR1 and CDR2 (germline): GTSNPN, SVGIG (reference sequence). The CDR3 runs 13 residues. CDR3 coding DNA: TGCGCCTGGAAAAGACAGTTGAACTATGGCTACACCTTC. It yields the protein CAWKRQLNYGYTF.